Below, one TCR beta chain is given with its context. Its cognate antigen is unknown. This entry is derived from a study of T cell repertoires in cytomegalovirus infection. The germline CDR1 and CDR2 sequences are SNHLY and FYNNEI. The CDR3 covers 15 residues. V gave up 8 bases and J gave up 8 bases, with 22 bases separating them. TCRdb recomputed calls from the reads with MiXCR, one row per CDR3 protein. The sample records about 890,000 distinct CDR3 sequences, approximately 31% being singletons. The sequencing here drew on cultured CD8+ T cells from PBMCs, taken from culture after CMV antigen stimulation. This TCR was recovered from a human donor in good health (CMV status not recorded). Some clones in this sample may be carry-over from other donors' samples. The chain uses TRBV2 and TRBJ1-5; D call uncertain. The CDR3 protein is CASRWAGRQSEPQHF. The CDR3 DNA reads TGTGCCAGCCGGTGGGCGGGCCGTCAATCAGAGCCCCAGCATTTT.